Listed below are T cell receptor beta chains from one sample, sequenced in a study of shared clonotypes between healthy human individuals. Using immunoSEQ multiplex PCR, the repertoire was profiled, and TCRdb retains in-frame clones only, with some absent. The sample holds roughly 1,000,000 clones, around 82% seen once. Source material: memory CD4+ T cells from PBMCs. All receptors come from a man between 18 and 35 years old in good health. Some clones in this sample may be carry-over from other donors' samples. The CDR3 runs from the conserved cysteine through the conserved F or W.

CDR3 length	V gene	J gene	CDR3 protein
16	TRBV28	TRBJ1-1	CASSNRGSAMNTEAFF
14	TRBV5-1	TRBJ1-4	CASSLRATNEKLFF
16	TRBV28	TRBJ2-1	CASHVRSASSYNEQFF
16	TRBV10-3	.	CAIGLAGVGAQETQYF
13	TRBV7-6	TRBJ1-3	CASSLGAGNTIYF
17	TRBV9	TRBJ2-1	CASSPSEGLATYNEQFF
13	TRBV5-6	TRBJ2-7	CASRIRTVYEQYF
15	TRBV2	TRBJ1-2	CASSRTGGGGYGYTF
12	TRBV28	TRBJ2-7	CASSLQGYEQYF
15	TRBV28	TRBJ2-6	CASSGGASGANVLTF
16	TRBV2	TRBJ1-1	CATQTGHHRMNTEAFF
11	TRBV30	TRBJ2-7	CACQQVHEQYF
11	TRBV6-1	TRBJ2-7	CASSGQGATSF
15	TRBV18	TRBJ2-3	CASSGGQGTTDTQYF
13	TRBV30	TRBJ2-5	CAWSYSRGETQYF
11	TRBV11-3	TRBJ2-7	CASPWGYEQYF
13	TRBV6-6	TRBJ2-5	CASSRQGRATQYF
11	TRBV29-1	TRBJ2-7	CSVAPSGEQYF
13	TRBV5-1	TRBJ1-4	CASADRGDEKLFF
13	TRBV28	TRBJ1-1	CASSLEGRTEAFF
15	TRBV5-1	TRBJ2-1	CASSLAAGGRDEQFF
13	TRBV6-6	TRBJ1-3	CASRPGKGNTIYF
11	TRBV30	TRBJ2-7	CAWSSGGLQYF
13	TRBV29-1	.	CSVEGTSAYEQYF
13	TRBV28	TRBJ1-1	CASSGQLSLRAFF
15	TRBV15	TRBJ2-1	CATSRPGLANNEQFF
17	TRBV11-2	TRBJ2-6	CASSPGGRRGGANVLTF
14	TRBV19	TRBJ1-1	CASSPRLRNTEAFF
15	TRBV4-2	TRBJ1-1	CASSQDHGMNTEAFF
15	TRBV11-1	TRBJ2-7	CASSLAWRSSYEQYF
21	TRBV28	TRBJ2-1	CASSFFFRSSGRADSYNEQFF
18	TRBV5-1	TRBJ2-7	CASSLAGTSGSTSYEQYF
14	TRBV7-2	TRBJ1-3	CASSLVDSGNTIYF
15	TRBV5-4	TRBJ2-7	CANHPKTGRVLEQYF
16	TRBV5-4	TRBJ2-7	CASSGRGQGDSYEQYF
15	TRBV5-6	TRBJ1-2	CASSSDPTGFYGYTF
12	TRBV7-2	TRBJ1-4	CASSFDGEKLFF
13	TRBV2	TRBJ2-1	CASMVGIYNEQFF
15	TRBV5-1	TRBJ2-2	CACSQARGVPGELFF
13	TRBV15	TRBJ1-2	CATSRETGLGYTF
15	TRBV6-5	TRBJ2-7	CASSYSRRGPYEQYF